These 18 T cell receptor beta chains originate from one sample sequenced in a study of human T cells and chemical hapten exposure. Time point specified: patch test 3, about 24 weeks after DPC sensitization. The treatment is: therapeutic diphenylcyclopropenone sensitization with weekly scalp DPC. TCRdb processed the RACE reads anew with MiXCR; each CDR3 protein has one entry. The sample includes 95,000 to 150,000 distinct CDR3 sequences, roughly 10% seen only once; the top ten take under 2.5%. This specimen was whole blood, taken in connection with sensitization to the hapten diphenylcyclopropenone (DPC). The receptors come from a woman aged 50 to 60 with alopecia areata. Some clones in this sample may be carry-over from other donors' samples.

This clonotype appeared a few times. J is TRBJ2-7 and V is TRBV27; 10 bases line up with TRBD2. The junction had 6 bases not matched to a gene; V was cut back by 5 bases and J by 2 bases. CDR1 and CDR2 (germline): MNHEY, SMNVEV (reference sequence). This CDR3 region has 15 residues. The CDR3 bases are TGTGCCAGCAGTCGAATAGCGGGAGGTCCCTACGAGCAGTACTTC. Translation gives CASSRIAGGPYEQYF.

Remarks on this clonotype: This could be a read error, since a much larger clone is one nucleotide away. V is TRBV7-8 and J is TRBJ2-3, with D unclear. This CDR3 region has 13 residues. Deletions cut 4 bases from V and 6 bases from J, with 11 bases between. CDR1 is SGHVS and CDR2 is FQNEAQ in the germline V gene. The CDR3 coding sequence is TGTGCCAGCAGCTCGCCTGGTCACGATACGCAGTATTTT. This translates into CASSSPGHDTQYF.

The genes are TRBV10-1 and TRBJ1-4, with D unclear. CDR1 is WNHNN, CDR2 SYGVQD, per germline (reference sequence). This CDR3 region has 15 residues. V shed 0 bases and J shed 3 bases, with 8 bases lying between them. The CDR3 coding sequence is TGCGCCAGCAGTGAGTCGGGCAGAGCTAATGAAAAACTGTTTTTT. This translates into CASSESGRANEKLFF.

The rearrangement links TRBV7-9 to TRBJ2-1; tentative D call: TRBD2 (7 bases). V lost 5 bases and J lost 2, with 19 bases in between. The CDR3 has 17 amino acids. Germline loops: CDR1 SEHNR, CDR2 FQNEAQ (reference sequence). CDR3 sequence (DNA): TGTGCCAGCAGCGGTAAGGGGGAGGGGAGCACCTACAATGAGCAGTTCTTC. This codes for CASSGKGEGSTYNEQFF.

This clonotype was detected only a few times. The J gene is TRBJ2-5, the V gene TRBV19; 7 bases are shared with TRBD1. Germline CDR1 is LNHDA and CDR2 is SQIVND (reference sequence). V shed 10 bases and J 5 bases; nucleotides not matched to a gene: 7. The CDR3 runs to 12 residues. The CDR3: CAIYRGRETQYF. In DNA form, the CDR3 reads TGTGCCATCTACAGGGGTCGGGAGACCCAGTACTTC.

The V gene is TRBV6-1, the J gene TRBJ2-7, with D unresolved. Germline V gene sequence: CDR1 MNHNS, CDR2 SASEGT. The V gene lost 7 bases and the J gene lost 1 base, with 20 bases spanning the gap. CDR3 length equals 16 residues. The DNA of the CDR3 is TGTGCCAGCAACGAAGCCTGGATTAGCACATCCTACGAGCAGTACTTC. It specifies CASNEAWISTSYEQYF.

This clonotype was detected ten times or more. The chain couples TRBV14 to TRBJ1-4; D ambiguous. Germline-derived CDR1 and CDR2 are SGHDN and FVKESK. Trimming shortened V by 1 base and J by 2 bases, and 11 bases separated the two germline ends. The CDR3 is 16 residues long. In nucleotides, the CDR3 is TGTGCCAGCAGCCAAGCAACGGGCTGGACTAATGAAAAACTGTTTTTT. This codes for CASSQATGWTNEKLFF. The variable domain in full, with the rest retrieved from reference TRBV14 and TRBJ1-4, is EAGVTQFPSHSVIEKGQTVTLRCDPISGHDNLYWYRRVMGKEIKFLLHFVKESKQDESGMPNNRFLAERTGGTYSTLKVQPAELEDSGVYFCASSQATGWTNEKLFFGSGTQLSVL.

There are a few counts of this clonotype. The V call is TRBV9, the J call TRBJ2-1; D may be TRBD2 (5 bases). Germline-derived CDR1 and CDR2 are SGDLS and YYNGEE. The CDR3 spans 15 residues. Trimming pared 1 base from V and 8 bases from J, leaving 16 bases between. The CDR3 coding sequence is TGTGCCAGCAGCGTAAGAGTCGGGGTCCGGCATGAGCAGTTCTTC. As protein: CASSVRVGVRHEQFF.

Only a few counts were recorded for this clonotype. CDR3 region: CASSVEGTGNNSPLHF. The DNA for the CDR3 is TGTGCCAGCAGCGTAGAAGGGACAGGGAATAATTCACCCCTCCACTTT. The V gene is TRBV9, the J gene TRBJ1-6, with 9 nucleotides matching TRBD1. Germline CDR1 SGDLS, CDR2 YYNGEE. Germline trimming cut 0 bases from V and 5 bases from J; bases unmatched to any gene: 3. This CDR3 spans 16 amino acids.

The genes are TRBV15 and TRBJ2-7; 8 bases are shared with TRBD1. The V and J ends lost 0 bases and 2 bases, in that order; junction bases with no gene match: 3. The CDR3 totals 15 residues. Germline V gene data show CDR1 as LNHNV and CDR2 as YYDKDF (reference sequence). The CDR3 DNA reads TGTGCCACCAGCAGAGACAGGGGGCAGACCTACGAGCAGTACTTC. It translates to CATSRDRGQTYEQYF.

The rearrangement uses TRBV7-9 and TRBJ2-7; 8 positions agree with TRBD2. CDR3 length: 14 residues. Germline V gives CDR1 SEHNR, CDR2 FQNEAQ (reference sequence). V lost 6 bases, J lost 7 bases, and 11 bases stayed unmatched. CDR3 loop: CASRSPGLVEEQYF. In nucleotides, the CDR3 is TGTGCCAGCAGGTCTCCGGGACTAGTGGAGGAGCAGTACTTC.

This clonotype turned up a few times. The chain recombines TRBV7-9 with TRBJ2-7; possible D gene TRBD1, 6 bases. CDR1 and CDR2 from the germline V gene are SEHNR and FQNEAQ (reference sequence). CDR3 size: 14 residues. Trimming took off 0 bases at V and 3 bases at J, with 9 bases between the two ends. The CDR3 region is CASSLAGHYYEQYF. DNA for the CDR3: TGTGCCAGCAGCTTAGCGGGACACTACTACGAGCAGTACTTC.

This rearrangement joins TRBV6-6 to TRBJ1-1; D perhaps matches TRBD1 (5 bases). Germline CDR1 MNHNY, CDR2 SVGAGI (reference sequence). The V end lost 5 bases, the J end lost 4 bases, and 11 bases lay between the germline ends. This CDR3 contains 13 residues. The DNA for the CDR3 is TGTGCCAGCAGTCCCAGGGCGCCCACTGAAGCTTTCTTT. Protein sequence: CASSPRAPTEAFF.

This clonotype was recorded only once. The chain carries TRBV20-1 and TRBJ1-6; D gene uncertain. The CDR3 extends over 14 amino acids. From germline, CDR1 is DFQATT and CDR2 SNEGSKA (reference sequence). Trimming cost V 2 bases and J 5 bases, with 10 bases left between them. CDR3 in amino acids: CSARPASHNSPLHF. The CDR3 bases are TGCAGTGCTAGACCAGCCAGCCATAATTCACCCCTCCACTTT.

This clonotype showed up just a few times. The CDR3, as DNA: TGTGCCAGCAGTCCTCGGACAGGGGCCTACGAGCAGTACTTC. Its translation: CASSPRTGAYEQYF. The chain carries TRBV27 and TRBJ2-7; TRBD1 matches at 9 bases. Trimming cost V 5 bases and J 2 bases; bases outside gene matches: 4. The CDR3 extends over 14 amino acids. Germline V gene lookup returns CDR1 MNHEY and CDR2 SMNVEV (reference sequence).

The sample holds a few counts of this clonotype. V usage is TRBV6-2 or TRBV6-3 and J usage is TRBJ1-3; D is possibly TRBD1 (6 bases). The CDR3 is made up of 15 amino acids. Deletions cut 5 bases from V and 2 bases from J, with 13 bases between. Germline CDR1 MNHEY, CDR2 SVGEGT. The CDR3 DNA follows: TGTGCCAGCAGTAAGCGGACAGATCCTGGAAACACCATATATTTT. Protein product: CASSKRTDPGNTIYF.

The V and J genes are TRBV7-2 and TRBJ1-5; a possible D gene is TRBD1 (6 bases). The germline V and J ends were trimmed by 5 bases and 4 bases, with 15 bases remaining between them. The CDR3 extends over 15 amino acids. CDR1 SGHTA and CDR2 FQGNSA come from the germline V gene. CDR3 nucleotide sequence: TGTGCCAGCAGCCCGAAGGCAGGGGAGAATCAGCCCCAGCATTTT. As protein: CASSPKAGENQPQHF.

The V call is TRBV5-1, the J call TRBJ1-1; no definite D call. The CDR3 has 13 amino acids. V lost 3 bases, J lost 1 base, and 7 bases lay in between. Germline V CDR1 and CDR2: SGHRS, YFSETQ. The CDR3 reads CASSYTANTEAFF. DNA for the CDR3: TGCGCCAGCAGCTACACAGCGAACACTGAAGCTTTCTTT.